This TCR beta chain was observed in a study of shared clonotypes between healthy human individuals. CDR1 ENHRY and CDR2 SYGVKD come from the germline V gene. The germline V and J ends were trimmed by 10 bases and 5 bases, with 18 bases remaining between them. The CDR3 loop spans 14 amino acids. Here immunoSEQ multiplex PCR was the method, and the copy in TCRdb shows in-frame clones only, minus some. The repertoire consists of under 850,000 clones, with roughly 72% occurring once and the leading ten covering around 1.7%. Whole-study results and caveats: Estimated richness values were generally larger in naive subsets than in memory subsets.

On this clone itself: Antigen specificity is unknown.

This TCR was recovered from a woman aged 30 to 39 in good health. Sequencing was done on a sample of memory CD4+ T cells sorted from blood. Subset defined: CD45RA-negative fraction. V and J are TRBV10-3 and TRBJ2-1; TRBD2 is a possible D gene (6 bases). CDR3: CASRGTPVNNEQFF. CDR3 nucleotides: TGTGCCAGTCGTGGGACTCCCGTAAACAATGAGCAGTTCTTC.